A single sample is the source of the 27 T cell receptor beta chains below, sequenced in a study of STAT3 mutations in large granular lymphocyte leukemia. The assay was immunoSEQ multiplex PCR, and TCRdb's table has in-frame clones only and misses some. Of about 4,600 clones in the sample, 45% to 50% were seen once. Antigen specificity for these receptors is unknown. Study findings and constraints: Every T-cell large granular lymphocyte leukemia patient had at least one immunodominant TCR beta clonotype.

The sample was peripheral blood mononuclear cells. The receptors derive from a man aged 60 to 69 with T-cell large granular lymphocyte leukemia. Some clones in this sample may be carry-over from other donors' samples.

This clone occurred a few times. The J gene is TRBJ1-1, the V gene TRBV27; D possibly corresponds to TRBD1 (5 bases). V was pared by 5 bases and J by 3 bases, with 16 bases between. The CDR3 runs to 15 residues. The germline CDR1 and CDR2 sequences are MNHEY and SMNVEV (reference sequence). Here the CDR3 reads CASSAPSGGDTEAFF. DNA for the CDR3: TGTGCCAGCAGTGCTCCCTCTGGGGGTGACACTGAAGCTTTCTTT.

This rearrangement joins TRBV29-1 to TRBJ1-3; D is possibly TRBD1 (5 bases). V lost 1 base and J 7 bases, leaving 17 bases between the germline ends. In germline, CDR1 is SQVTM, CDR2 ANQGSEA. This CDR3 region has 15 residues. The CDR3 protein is CSVEGGSRSPNTIYF. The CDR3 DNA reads TGCAGCGTTGAAGGGGGCAGCCGCTCACCTAACACCATATATTTT. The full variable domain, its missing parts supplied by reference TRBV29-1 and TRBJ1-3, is SAVISQKPSRDICQRGTSLTIQCQVDSQVTMMFWYRQQPGQSLTLIATANQGSEATYESGFVIDKFPISRPNLTFSTLTVSNMSPEDSSIYLCSVEGGSRSPNTIYFGEGSWLTVV.

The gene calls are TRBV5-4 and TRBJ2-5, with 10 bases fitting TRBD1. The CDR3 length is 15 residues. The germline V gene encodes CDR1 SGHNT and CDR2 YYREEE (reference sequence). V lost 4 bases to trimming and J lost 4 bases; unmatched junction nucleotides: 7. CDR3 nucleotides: TGTGCCAGCAGCCCGAGACAGGGGGCGCGAGAGACCCAGTACTTC. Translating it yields CASSPRQGARETQYF. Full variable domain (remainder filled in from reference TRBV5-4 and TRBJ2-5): ETGVTQSPTHLIKTRGQQVTLRCSSQSGHNTVSWYQQALGQGPQFIFQYYREEENGRGNFPPRFSGLQFPNYSSELNVNALELDDSALYLCASSPRQGARETQYFGPGTRLLVL.

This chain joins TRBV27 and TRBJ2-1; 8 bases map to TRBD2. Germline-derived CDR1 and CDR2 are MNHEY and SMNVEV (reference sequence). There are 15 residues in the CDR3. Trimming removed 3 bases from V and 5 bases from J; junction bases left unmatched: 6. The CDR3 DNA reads TGTGCCAGCAGTTTCTGGCGGGAGGATAACAATGAGCAGTTCTTC. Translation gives CASSFWREDNNEQFF.

CDR3 in DNA: TGTGCCAGCAGCCCCGCATCAGGGGGAGGTTCCTACGAGCAGTACTTC. This codes for CASSPASGGGSYEQYF. J is TRBJ2-7 and V is TRBV6-6, with D maybe TRBD1 (7 bases). CDR1 MNHNY and CDR2 SVGAGI come from the germline V gene (reference sequence). Deletions cut 6 bases from V and 1 base from J, with 19 bases between. The CDR3 has 16 residues.

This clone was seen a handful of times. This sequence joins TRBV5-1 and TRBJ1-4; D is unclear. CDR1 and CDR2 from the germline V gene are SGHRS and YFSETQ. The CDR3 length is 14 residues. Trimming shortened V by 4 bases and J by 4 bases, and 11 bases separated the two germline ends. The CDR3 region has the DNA TGCGCCAGCAGCCTGGGAGGGTTTAATGAAAAACTGTTTTTT. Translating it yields CASSLGGFNEKLFF.

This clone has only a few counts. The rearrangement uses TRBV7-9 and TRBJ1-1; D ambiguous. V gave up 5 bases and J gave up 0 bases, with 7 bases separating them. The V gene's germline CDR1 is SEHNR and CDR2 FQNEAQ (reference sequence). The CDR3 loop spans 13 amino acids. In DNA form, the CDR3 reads TGTGCCAGCAGCGTAGATATGAACACTGAAGCTTTCTTT. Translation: CASSVDMNTEAFF.

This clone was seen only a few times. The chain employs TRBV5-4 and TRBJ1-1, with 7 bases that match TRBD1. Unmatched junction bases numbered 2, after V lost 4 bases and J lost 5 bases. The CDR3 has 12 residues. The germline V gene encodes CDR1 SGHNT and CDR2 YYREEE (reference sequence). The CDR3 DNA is TGTGCCAGCAGCACACAGGGGACTGAAGCTTTCTTT. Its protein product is CASSTQGTEAFF.

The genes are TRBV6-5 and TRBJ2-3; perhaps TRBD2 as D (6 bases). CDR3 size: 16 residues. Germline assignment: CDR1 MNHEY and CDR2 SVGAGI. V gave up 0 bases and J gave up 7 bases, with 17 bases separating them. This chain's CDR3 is CASSYSRQAGPNTQYF. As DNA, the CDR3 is TGTGCCAGCAGTTACTCTCGGCAGGCGGGACCGAATACGCAGTATTTT.

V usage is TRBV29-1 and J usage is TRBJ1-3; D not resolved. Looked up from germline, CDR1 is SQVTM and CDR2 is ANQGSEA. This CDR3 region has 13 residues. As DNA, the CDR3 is TGCAGTGTTAACTTGGTGTCCGGAAACACCATATATTTT. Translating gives CSVNLVSGNTIYF.

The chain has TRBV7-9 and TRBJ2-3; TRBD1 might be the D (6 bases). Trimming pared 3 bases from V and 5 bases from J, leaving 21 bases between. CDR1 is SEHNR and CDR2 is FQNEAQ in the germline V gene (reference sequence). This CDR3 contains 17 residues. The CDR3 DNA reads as TGTGCCAGCAGCTTCCAGCTGGGGGCCACTTTATTAGATACGCAGTATTTT. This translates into CASSFQLGATLLDTQYF.

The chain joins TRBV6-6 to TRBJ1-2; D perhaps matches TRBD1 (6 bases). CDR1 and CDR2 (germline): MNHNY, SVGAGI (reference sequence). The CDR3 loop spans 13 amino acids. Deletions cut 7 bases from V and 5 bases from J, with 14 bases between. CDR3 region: CASTDSTGYGYTF. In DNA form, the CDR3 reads TGTGCCAGCACCGATTCGACAGGTTATGGCTACACCTTC.

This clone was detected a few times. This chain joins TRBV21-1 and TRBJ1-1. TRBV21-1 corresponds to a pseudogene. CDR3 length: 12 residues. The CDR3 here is CASSKGGVMAFF. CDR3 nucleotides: TGTGCCAGCAGCAAAGGGGGGGTGATGGCTTTCTTT.

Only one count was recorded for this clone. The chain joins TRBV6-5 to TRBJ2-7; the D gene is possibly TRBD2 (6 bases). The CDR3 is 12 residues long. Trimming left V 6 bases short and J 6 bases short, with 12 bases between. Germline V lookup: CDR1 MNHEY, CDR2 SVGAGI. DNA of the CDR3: TGTGCCAGCAGAAATACAGCGGGCGAGCAGTACTTC. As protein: CASRNTAGEQYF.

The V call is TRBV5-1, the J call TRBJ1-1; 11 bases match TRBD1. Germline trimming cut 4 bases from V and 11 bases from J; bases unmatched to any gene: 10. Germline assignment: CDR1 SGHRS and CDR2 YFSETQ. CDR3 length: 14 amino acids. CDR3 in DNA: TGCGCCAGCAGCCCGGACAGGGGGCCGGGTGGGGCTTTCTTT. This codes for CASSPDRGPGGAFF.

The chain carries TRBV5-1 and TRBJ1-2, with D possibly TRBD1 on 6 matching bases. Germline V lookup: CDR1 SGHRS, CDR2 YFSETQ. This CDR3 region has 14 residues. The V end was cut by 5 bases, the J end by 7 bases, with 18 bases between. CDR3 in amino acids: CASRPQQGSPGYTF. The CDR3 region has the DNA TGCGCCAGCAGACCCCAACAGGGATCCCCTGGCTACACCTTC.

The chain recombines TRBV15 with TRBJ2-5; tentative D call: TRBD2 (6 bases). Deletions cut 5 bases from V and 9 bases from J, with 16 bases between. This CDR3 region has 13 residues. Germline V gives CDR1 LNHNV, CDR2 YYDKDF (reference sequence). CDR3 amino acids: CATSWGPSAAQYF. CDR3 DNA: TGTGCCACCAGCTGGGGCCCTAGCGCAGCCCAGTACTTC.

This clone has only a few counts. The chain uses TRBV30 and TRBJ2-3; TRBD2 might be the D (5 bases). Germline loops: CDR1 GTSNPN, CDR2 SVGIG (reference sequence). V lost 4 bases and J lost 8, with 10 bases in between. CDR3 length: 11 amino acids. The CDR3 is CAWTLEGTQYF. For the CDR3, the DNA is TGTGCCTGGACCCTCGAGGGTACGCAGTATTTT.

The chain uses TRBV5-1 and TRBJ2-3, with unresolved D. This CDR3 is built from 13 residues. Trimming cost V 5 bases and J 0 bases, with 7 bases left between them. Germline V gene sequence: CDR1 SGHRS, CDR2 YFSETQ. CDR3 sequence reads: CASRAGSTDTQYF. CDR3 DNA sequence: TGCGCCAGCAGGGCCGGGAGCACAGATACGCAGTATTTT.

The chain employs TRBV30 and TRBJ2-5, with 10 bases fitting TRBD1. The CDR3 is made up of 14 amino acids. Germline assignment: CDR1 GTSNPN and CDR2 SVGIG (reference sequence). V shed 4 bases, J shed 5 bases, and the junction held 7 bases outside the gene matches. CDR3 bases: TGTGCCTGGACGAGGACAGGGGGGATGGAGACCCAGTACTTC. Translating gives CAWTRTGGMETQYF. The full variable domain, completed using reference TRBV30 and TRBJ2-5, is SQTIHQWPATLVQPVGSPLSLECTVEGTSNPNLYWYRQAAGRGLQLLFYSVGIGQISSEVPQNLSASRPQDRQFILSSKKLLLSDSGFYLCAWTRTGGMETQYFGPGTRLLVL.

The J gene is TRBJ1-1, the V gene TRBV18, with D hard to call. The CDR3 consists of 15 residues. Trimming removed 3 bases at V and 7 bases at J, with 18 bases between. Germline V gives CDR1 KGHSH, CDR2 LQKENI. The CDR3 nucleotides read TGTGCCAGCTCACCTATCGCGATTATAGGTGGTGAAGCTTTCTTT. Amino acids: CASSPIAIIGGEAFF.

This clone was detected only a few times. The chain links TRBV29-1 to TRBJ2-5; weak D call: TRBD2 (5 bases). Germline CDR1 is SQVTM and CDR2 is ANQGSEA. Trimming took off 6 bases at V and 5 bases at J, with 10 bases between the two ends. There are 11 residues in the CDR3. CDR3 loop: CSVRTLETQYF. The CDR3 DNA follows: TGCAGCGTCAGGACTTTGGAGACCCAGTACTTC.

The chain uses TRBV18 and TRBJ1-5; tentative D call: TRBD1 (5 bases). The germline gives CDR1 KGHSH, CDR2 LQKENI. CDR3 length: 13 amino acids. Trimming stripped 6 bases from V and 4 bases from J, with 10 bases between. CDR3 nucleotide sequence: TGTGCCAGCTCCCCTGACAGAAATCAGCCCCAGCATTTT. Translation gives CASSPDRNQPQHF.

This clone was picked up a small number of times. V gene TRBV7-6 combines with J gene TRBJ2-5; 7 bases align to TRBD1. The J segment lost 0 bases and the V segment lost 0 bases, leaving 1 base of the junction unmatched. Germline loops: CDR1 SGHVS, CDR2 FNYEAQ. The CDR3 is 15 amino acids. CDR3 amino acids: CASSLAGTDQETQYF. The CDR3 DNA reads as TGTGCCAGCAGCTTAGCCGGGACAGACCAAGAGACCCAGTACTTC. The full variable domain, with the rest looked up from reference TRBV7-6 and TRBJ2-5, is GAGVSQSPRYKVTKRGQDVALRCDPISGHVSLYWYRQALGQGPEFLTYFNYEAQQDKSGLPNDRFSAERPEGSISTLTIQRTEQRDSAMYRCASSLAGTDQETQYFGPGTRLLVL.

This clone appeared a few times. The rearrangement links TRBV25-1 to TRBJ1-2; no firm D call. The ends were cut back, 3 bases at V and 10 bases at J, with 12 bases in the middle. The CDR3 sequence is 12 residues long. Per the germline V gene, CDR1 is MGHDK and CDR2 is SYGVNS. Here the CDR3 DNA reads TGTGCCAGCAGTGAGGGTGGCGGACCCTACACCTTC. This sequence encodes CASSEGGGPYTF.

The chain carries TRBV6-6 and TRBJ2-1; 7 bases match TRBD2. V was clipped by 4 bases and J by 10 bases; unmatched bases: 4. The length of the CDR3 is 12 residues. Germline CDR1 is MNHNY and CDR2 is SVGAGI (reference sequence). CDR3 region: CASSFRGGEQFF. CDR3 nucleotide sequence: TGTGCCAGCAGTTTTAGGGGAGGGGAGCAGTTCTTC.

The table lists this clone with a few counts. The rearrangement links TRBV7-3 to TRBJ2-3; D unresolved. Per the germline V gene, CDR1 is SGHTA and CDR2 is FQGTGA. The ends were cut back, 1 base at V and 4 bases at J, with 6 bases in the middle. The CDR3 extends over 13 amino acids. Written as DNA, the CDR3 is TGTGCCAGCAGCTTAAACCGCGCAGATACGCAGTATTTT. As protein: CASSLNRADTQYF. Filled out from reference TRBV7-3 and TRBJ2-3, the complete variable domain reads GAGVSQTPSNKVTEKGKYVELRCDPISGHTALYWYRQSLGQGPEFLIYFQGTGAADDSGLPNDRFFAVRPEGSVSTLKIQRTERGDSAVYLCASSLNRADTQYFGPGTRLTVL.